This T cell receptor (beta chain) was captured in a study of blood T cells in healthy people across ages. A sample-barcoded 5' primer and a J-beta primer mix were used in a second PCR of roughly 7 to 12 cycles. TCRdb re-derived calls from the 5' RACE reads in MiXCR, one entry per CDR3 protein. The sample includes around 280,000 distinct CDR3 sequences, 25% to 30% of them seen just once. Germline CDR1 is MNHEY and CDR2 is SVGEGT. The CDR3 is made up of 15 amino acids. The ends were cut back, 2 bases at V and 4 bases at J, with 12 bases in the middle. Source material: blood. The origin of this receptor is a woman between 65 and 79 years old in good health. The chain joins TRBV6-2 or TRBV6-3 to TRBJ1-5; D remains ambiguous. The CDR3 bases are TGTGCCAGCAGTTACGAGCGCATTACTAATCAGCCCCAGCATTTT. Amino acid sequence: CASSYERITNQPQHF.